A selection of T cell receptor beta chains follows, all from one sample in a study of response to subunit inactivated influenza vaccine. TCRdb fed the RT-PCR reads into MiXCR, producing one record per CDR3 protein. In the table there are roughly 500,000 distinct CDR3 sequences, roughly 27% of which are singletons. The sample consisted of CD4+ T cells sorted from PBMCs, taken around 5 days after vaccination. The receptors were sampled from a man aged 45-65 years who received an inactivated influenza vaccine. Each CDR3 is given with its conserved first and last residue. Fields, in order: V gene, D gene, clone size, J gene, CDR3 DNA, CDR3 protein. D genes are given only for firm matches. A row's size may be missing; if present it is once, few, many or a size class.

TRBV20-1	-	-	TRBJ1-5	TGCAGTGCTAGAGATCCGGACCGGGGGCAGCCCCAGCATTTT	CSARDPDRGQPQHF
TRBV15	TRBD2	-	TRBJ2-5	TGTGCCACCAGCAGAGATTGGCCGGCTAGCGGTGGAGGGACCCAGTACTTC	CATSRDWPASGGGTQYF
TRBV7-2	-	-	TRBJ2-1	TGTGCCAGCAGCTTATTAGCGGCTGTCTCCTACAATGAGCAGTTCTTC	CASSLLAAVSYNEQFF
TRBV19	-	few	TRBJ2-7	TGTGCCAGTGGCCGGGACGGTTCTTACGAGCAGTACTTC	CASGRDGSYEQYF
TRBV6-1	TRBD1	many	TRBJ1-2	TGTGCCAGCAGTCGGGACAGGGCCTATGGCTACACCTTC	CASSRDRAYGYTF
TRBV6-2/TRBV6-3	-	few	TRBJ2-5	TGTGCCAGCAGTTCCGCAGGGGTGGAGACCCAGTACTTC	CASSSAGVETQYF
TRBV18	-	-	TRBJ2-2	TGTGCCAGCTCACCGGACCCGAACACCGGGGAGCTGTTTTTT	CASSPDPNTGELFF
TRBV7-9	-	once	TRBJ2-2	TGTGCCAGCAAAAGGACCGGGGAGCTCTTTTTT	CASKRTGELFF
TRBV6-5	-	-	TRBJ2-7	TGTGCCAGCAGTTACTCGATGGGTGGCGAGCAGTACTTC	CASSYSMGGEQYF
TRBV25-1	-	once	TRBJ2-1	TGTGCCAGCAGTGACGACAGGGAGGTGGGTGTGAATGAGCAGTTCTTC	CASSDDREVGVNEQFF
TRBV5-1	-	-	TRBJ1-1	TGCGCCAGCCTACCCGGGGGGCCGGGGAACACTGAAGCTTTCTTT	CASLPGGPGNTEAFF
TRBV5-5	-	few	TRBJ2-3	TGTGCCAGCAGCTTGGAGCCCCGGGAGTTGTTGGGATCAGATACGCAGTATTTT	CASSLEPRELLGSDTQYF
TRBV11-2	TRBD2	few	TRBJ2-2	TGTGCCAGCAGGGGGACTAGCGGGACCACCGGGGAGCTGTTTTTT	CASRGTSGTTGELFF
TRBV5-1	TRBD1	-	TRBJ2-5	TGCGCCAGCAGCCTACAATGGAGGACAGGGGCACAAGAGACCCAGTACTTC	CASSLQWRTGAQETQYF
TRBV5-1	-	few	TRBJ1-5	TGCGCCAGCAGCTTTACGGAGTATAGCAATCAGCCCCAGCATTTT	CASSFTEYSNQPQHF
TRBV28	-	-	TRBJ1-5	TGTGCCAGCAGTTTCCCCGGAACCGGAATCCAGCCCCAGCATTTT	CASSFPGTGIQPQHF
TRBV5-1	-	-	TRBJ2-7	TGCGCCAGCAGCGGAGGGACAGTACCATCCTACGAGCAGTACTTC	CASSGGTVPSYEQYF
TRBV7-2	-	few	TRBJ1-2	TGTGCCAGCAGCTTAGAGAGCGTATTAGACCCGTATGGCTACACCTTC	CASSLESVLDPYGYTF
TRBV29-1	TRBD1	many	TRBJ2-3	TGCAGCGTTGGGCGACAGGGCGGGACGCAGTATTTT	CSVGRQGGTQYF
TRBV6-2/TRBV6-3	TRBD1	few	TRBJ2-3	TGTGCCAGCACTAATGGACAGGGTGGCACAGATACGCAGTATTTT	CASTNGQGGTDTQYF
TRBV10-3	-	-	TRBJ2-3	TGTGCCATCAGGGGGGGCGCGAAAGATACGCAGTATTTT	CAIRGGAKDTQYF
TRBV7-2	-	-	TRBJ2-7	TGTGCCAGCAGCTTTTACACCTATTACGAGCAGTACTTC	CASSFYTYYEQYF
TRBV7-2	-	-	TRBJ2-1	TGTGCCAGCAGCCCCCAGACGGGGGCACGGAATGAGCAGTTCTTC	CASSPQTGARNEQFF
TRBV5-1	-	few	TRBJ2-1	TGCGCCAGCAGCTTGGGGGCTAACAATGAGCAGTTCTTC	CASSLGANNEQFF
TRBV15	TRBD2	many	TRBJ2-3	TGTGCCACCAGCAGAGGAACTAGCGGGGGATCGACTAGCACAGATACGCAGTATTTT	CATSRGTSGGSTSTDTQYF
TRBV5-6	-	-	TRBJ2-1	TGTGCCAGCAGCTTTGCCAGTTACAATGAGCAGTTCTTC	CASSFASYNEQFF
TRBV9	TRBD2	-	TRBJ2-1	TGTGCCAGCAGTCCTAGCGGGAGAGGCAATGAGCAGTTCTTC	CASSPSGRGNEQFF
TRBV5-1	-	-	TRBJ2-2	TGCGCCAGCAGCTTGGGTGACGCGAACACCGGGGAGCTGTTTTTT	CASSLGDANTGELFF
TRBV27	-	-	TRBJ2-3	TGTGCCAGCAGTTTTTCGGGCGGTGTAGGTACGCAGTATTTT	CASSFSGGVGTQYF
TRBV10-3	-	few	TRBJ1-2	TGTGCCATCAGTGAGGAGGGTAGGGCCTACACCTTC	CAISEEGRAYTF
TRBV12-3/TRBV12-4	-	few	TRBJ2-3	TGTGCCAGCAGTTTGGAGGGGACTGGCGCAGATACGCAGTATTTT	CASSLEGTGADTQYF
TRBV6-1	TRBD1	few	TRBJ2-3	TGTGCCAGCAGCTCCGGGACAGGGGTTCGAAGGACAGATACGCAGTATTTT	CASSSGTGVRRTDTQYF
TRBV24-1	-	-	TRBJ1-6	TGTGCCACCAGTGCGGGAACCAATAATTCACCCCTCCACTTT	CATSAGTNNSPLHF
TRBV10-3	TRBD2	-	TRBJ2-5	TGTGCCATCAGAGGGTCTGCGGGAGGACCCCAAGAGACCCAGTACTTC	CAIRGSAGGPQETQYF
TRBV4-3	-	few	TRBJ2-7	TGCGCCAGCAGCCAAGGGCCGGGACGTAACTCCTACGAGCAGTACTTC	CASSQGPGRNSYEQYF
TRBV25-1	-	many	TRBJ1-1	TGTGCCAGCAGTCCTGAATATGAGGGCACTGAAGCTTTCTTT	CASSPEYEGTEAFF
TRBV10-3	-	many	TRBJ2-3	TGTGCCATCAGTGTGGGTCGCACAGATACGCAGTATTTT	CAISVGRTDTQYF
TRBV7-9	-	few	TRBJ1-1	TGTGCCAGCGCGGCCCAAATGAACACTGAAGCTTTCTTT	CASAAQMNTEAFF
TRBV6-1	TRBD1	many	TRBJ2-7	TGTGCCAGCAGACCTCGACAGGGGGAAGCCTACGAGCAGTACTTC	CASRPRQGEAYEQYF
TRBV7-2	-	-	TRBJ1-4	TGTGCCAGCAGCTTAGGGGGGCAGGGGTTCAGGAATGAAAAACTGTTTTTT	CASSLGGQGFRNEKLFF
TRBV12-3/TRBV12-4	-	few	TRBJ2-7	TGTGCCAGCAGTTTGAAGGGGGGGCCTGGTGAGCAGTACTTC	CASSLKGGPGEQYF
TRBV29-1	TRBD1	few	TRBJ1-1	TGCAGCGTCGCTCCCCTGACAGGGAAGGCTGAAGCTTTCTTT	CSVAPLTGKAEAFF
TRBV10-3	-	-	TRBJ2-7	TGTGCCATCAGTGGGGGAGACTCGTTCTCCTACGAGCAGTACTTC	CAISGGDSFSYEQYF
TRBV12-3/TRBV12-4	-	-	TRBJ2-3	TGTGCCAGCAGTTTAAGGAGGGTTTTATTCGGCACAGATACGCAGTATTTT	CASSLRRVLFGTDTQYF
TRBV20-1	-	few	TRBJ2-5	TGCAGTGCTAGAGTGGAGACAGGAGGCGAGACCCAGTACTTC	CSARVETGGETQYF
TRBV20-1	-	-	TRBJ2-1	TGCAGTGCCTCACCCGGGACGGCCTACAATGAGCAGTTCTTC	CSASPGTAYNEQFF
TRBV15	TRBD1	-	TRBJ2-7	TGTGCCACCAGCAGAGACAGGGGGCGCAGCTCCTACGAGCAGTACTTC	CATSRDRGRSSYEQYF
TRBV5-1	TRBD2	-	TRBJ2-7	TGCGCCAGCAGCTTTCTTCCTAGCGGCTACGAGCAGTACTTC	CASSFLPSGYEQYF
TRBV12-3/TRBV12-4	TRBD2	-	TRBJ2-7	TGTGCCAGCAGCCCGACTAGCGGAAACTCCTACAAGCAGTACTTC	CASSPTSGNSYKQYF
TRBV27	-	-	TRBJ1-1	TGTGCCAGCACTCCTCGGGTCCCCCCTTACACTGAAGCTTTCTTT	CASTPRVPPYTEAFF
TRBV4-2	-	-	TRBJ2-6	TGTGCCAGCAGCCCTGGTTCGAGGTCTGGGGCCAACGTCCTGACTTTC	CASSPGSRSGANVLTF
TRBV3-1	-	-	TRBJ1-2	TGTGCCAGCAGCCCTTCCCCCGGGACTGGGTATAAGGATGGCTACACCTTC	CASSPSPGTGYKDGYTF
TRBV5-1	TRBD1	few	TRBJ1-1	TGCGCCAGCAGCTACCGACAGGGGGGTTCCACTGAAGCTTTCTTT	CASSYRQGGSTEAFF
TRBV12-3/TRBV12-4	-	few	TRBJ1-5	TGTGCCTCCTCTGCACAGTATCAGCCCCAGCATTTT	CASSAQYQPQHF
TRBV6-1	TRBD1	-	TRBJ1-4	TGTGCCAGCAGTCCCACGGACAGGACTAATGAAAAACTGTTTTTT	CASSPTDRTNEKLFF
TRBV4-3	TRBD1	-	TRBJ2-1	TGCGCCAGCAGGAGGGACAGGGGCACCAATGAGCAGTTCTTC	CASRRDRGTNEQFF
TRBV6-1	-	-	TRBJ2-1	TGTGCCAGCAGTGAAGCGCGCGGGGCCTACAATGAGCAGTTCTTC	CASSEARGAYNEQFF
TRBV12-3/TRBV12-4	TRBD2	-	TRBJ2-3	TGTGCCAGCATGCGTAGCGGGGCAACCTTGACAGATACGCAGTATTTT	CASMRSGATLTDTQYF
TRBV30	-	-	TRBJ2-2	TGTGCCTGGAGAGAGACAGCCGGGGAGCTGTTTTTT	CAWRETAGELFF
TRBV11-2	TRBD2	-	TRBJ2-5	TGTGCCAGCAGCCGGGGGGGGCTAGCGGGAGTAAAAGAGACCCAGTACTTC	CASSRGGLAGVKETQYF